These 22 T cell receptor beta chains were sequenced from one sample in a study of cytomegalovirus exposure and HLA in healthy donors. The study ran its PCR with 60 Vbeta and 13 Jbeta primers. Libraries were prepared by immunoSEQ multiplex PCR; TCRdb keeps only in-frame clonotypes and omits some of them. Of under 150,000 clones detected, more than 65% appear once; the ten largest clones hold approximately 2.4%. Input material: PBMCs. The source of these receptors is a man aged 50-59 years in good health and CMV-seronegative.

There are a few counts of this clone. This chain connects TRBV5-4 to TRBJ1-2; tentative D call: TRBD1 (5 bases). With 2 bases removed from V and 3 bases from J, the gap between germline ends came to 8 bases. The CDR3 has 13 residues. The germline gives CDR1 SGHNT, CDR2 YYREEE (reference sequence). This CDR3 reads CASSFQGDYGYTF. The DNA of the CDR3 is TGTGCCAGCAGCTTCCAAGGGGACTATGGCTACACCTTC.

V usage is TRBV2 and J usage is TRBJ2-7, with 12 bases identical to TRBD1. This CDR3 is 16 amino acids long. V shed 2 bases, J shed 0 bases, and the junction held 2 bases outside the gene matches. CDR1 and CDR2 (germline): SNHLY, FYNNEI. Here the CDR3 reads CASSEPGQGASYEQYF. In nucleotides, the CDR3 is TGTGCCAGCAGTGAACCGGGACAGGGGGCCTCCTACGAGCAGTACTTC. The full variable domain, with the rest looked up from reference TRBV2 and TRBJ2-7, is EPEVTQTPSHQVTQMGQEVILRCVPISNHLYFYWYRQILGQKVEFLVSFYNNEISEKSEIFDDQFSVERPDGSNFTLKIRSTKLEDSAMYFCASSEPGQGASYEQYFGPGTRLTVT.

This chain joins TRBV5-4 and TRBJ1-4, with D maybe TRBD1 (6 bases). Germline loops: CDR1 SGHNT, CDR2 YYREEE (reference sequence). This CDR3 has 15 residues. V dropped 3 bases and J dropped 6 bases, with 15 bases sitting between them. The CDR3 DNA follows: TGTGCCAGCAGCTCTGGAGGGGGGGCCCATGAAAAACTGTTTTTT. Its protein is CASSSGGGAHEKLFF. The entire variable domain, with the rest obtained from reference TRBV5-4 and TRBJ1-4, is as follows: ETGVTQSPTHLIKTRGQQVTLRCSSQSGHNTVSWYQQALGQGPQFIFQYYREEENGRGNFPPRFSGLQFPNYSSELNVNALELDDSALYLCASSSGGGAHEKLFFGSGTQLSVL.

The rearrangement uses TRBV5-1 and TRBJ2-7; 7 nucleotides match TRBD1. The J segment lost 0 bases and the V segment lost 4 bases, leaving 4 bases of the junction unmatched. Germline CDR1 reads SGHRS; CDR2 reads YFSETQ. CDR3 length: 14 residues. The CDR3 spells CASSASGGSYEQYF. The CDR3 nucleotides are TGCGCCAGCAGCGCGTCAGGGGGCTCCTACGAGCAGTACTTC. The variable domain in full, with the rest retrieved from reference TRBV5-1 and TRBJ2-7, is KAGVTQTPRYLIKTRGQQVTLSCSPISGHRSVSWYQQTPGQGLQFLFEYFSETQRNKGNFPGRFSGRQFSNSRSEMNVSTLELGDSALYLCASSASGGSYEQYFGPGTRLTVT.

The chain carries TRBV2 and TRBJ2-3, with D tentatively TRBD1 (5 bases). Germline lookup yields CDR1 SNHLY and CDR2 FYNNEI. This CDR3 comprises 19 residues. The V end was cut by 6 bases, the J end by 0 bases, with 25 bases between. CDR3 coding DNA: TGTGCCAGCAGCGTCCCAGGTGGGTGGGGCCCAATTAGCACAGATACGCAGTATTTT. Translated: CASSVPGGWGPISTDTQYF.

This clone has more than one count but fewer than ten. This chain links TRBV6-6 with TRBJ1-1; D uncertain. Germline V gene sequence: CDR1 MNHNY, CDR2 SVGAGI (reference sequence). The CDR3 contains 11 residues. Trimming cost V 4 bases and J 6 bases, with 6 bases left between them. The CDR3, as DNA: TGTGCCAGCAGTTTCCCATCTGAAGCTTTCTTT. Amino acid sequence: CASSFPSEAFF.

This chain connects TRBV6-6 to TRBJ2-7; D perhaps matches TRBD2 (6 bases). Germline values: CDR1 MNHNY, CDR2 SVGAGI (reference sequence). The length of the CDR3 is 15 residues. Trimming pared 7 bases from V and 2 bases from J, leaving 18 bases between. CDR3 DNA sequence: TGTGCCAGCACCCTGACTAGGGACGGCCCCTACGAGCAGTACTTC. Protein: CASTLTRDGPYEQYF.

This sequence joins TRBV7-9 and TRBJ2-2; 8 bases are shared with TRBD2. The CDR3 contains 15 residues. Germline V CDR1 and CDR2: SEHNR, FQNEAQ (reference sequence). V lost 10 bases to trimming and J lost 1 base; unmatched junction nucleotides: 8. The CDR3 DNA reads as TGTGCCACCCTCGTGGCGGGGGGGAACACCGGGGAGCTGTTTTTT. Its translation is CATLVAGGNTGELFF.

Concerning this clone: At one of its ends the junction is not consistent with the germline gene, which may arise from a read error. This rearrangement joins TRBV9 to TRBJ2-5, with a tentative D call TRBD1 (5 bases). CDR1 SGDLS and CDR2 YYNGEE come from the germline V gene. The CDR3 is 14 amino acids. CDR3 sequence reads: CASSGAGNQETRYF. CDR3 in DNA: TGTGCCAGCAGCGGGGCAGGGAACCAAGAGACCCGGTACTTC.

This rearrangement joins TRBV6-5 to TRBJ2-4; 7 nucleotides align to TRBD2. The CDR3 length is 14 residues. V was pared by 7 bases and J by 3 bases, with 6 bases of the junction left unmatched. Germline values: CDR1 MNHEY, CDR2 SVGAGI. CDR3 loop: CASTLRGDKNIQYF. As DNA, the CDR3 is TGTGCCAGCACCCTCCGGGGGGACAAAAACATTCAGTACTTC.

This chain uses TRBV18 with TRBJ2-6; perhaps TRBD1 as D (6 bases). The CDR3 covers 18 residues. Germline assignment: CDR1 KGHSH and CDR2 LQKENI. V was pared by 6 bases and J by 4 bases, with 22 bases between. The CDR3 sequence: CASSPVRQEMPGANVLTF. The DNA for the CDR3 is TGTGCCAGCTCCCCTGTCCGACAGGAGATGCCAGGGGCCAACGTCCTGACTTTC.

The chain joins TRBV5-6 to TRBJ2-7, with 7 bases identical to TRBD1. With 2 bases clipped from V and 3 bases from J, the junction kept 5 bases outside the gene matches. This CDR3 comprises 14 residues. CDR1 SGHDT and CDR2 YYEEEE come from the germline V gene. For the CDR3, the DNA is TGTGCCAGCAGCTTTAGGGACAGTAACTACGAGCAGTACTTC. This codes for CASSFRDSNYEQYF.

This clone was counted a few times. This rearrangement joins TRBV2 to TRBJ2-7; D perhaps matches TRBD1 (6 bases). The V and J ends lost 5 bases and 0 bases respectively, with 11 bases between them. The CDR3 runs 14 residues. CDR1 is SNHLY and CDR2 is FYNNEI in the germline V gene. The CDR3 sequence is CASSPDRSSYEQYF. In DNA, the CDR3 is TGTGCCAGCAGTCCCGACAGGAGCTCCTACGAGCAGTACTTC. Full variable domain (missing parts from reference TRBV2 and TRBJ2-7): EPEVTQTPSHQVTQMGQEVILRCVPISNHLYFYWYRQILGQKVEFLVSFYNNEISEKSEIFDDQFSVERPDGSNFTLKIRSTKLEDSAMYFCASSPDRSSYEQYFGPGTRLTVT.

J is TRBJ1-2 and V is TRBV29-1; 7 bases line up with TRBD1. The V segment lost 4 bases and the J segment 10 bases; nucleotides outside the gene matches: 9. Germline V gives CDR1 SQVTM, CDR2 ANQGSEA. This CDR3 has 12 residues. CDR3 sequence (DNA): TGCAGCGTTGTTGTAGGGGGCGAGGACTACACCTTC. Translating it yields CSVVVGGEDYTF.

J is TRBJ1-4 and V is TRBV19; D is possibly TRBD1 (6 bases). Trimming shortened V by 5 bases and J by 7 bases, and 23 bases separated the two germline ends. The CDR3 contains 17 residues. Germline CDR1 LNHDA, CDR2 SQIVND (reference sequence). The CDR3 DNA is TGTGCCAGTAGTGGCGAATGGGGGCGCGTTCTCGGTGAAAAACTGTTTTTT. It specifies CASSGEWGRVLGEKLFF.

The V and J genes are TRBV5-8 and TRBJ1-2; unclear D gene. The CDR3 totals 15 residues. V was shortened by 1 base and J by 2 bases, with 12 bases between the two germline ends. The V gene's germline CDR1 is SGHTS and CDR2 YDEGEE. In DNA, the CDR3 is TGTGCCAGCAGCTTGATGTCAGGATTAAACTATGGCTACACCTTC. Protein: CASSLMSGLNYGYTF.

For the CDR3, the DNA is TGCAGCGTTGTAACCAGGGGGCTAACTAATGAAAAACTGTTTTTT. Translation gives CSVVTRGLTNEKLFF. The rearrangement uses TRBV29-1 and TRBJ1-4, with 8 nucleotides matching TRBD1. CDR1 is SQVTM, CDR2 ANQGSEA, per germline. Germline trimming cut 4 bases from V and 1 base from J; bases unmatched to any gene: 5. CDR3 size: 15 residues.

The chain carries TRBV6-4 and TRBJ2-3; possibly TRBD2 for D (6 bases). CDR1 MRHNA and CDR2 SNTAGT come from the germline V gene. The V and J ends lost 0 bases and 5 bases respectively, with 12 bases between them. The CDR3 spans 15 residues. CDR3 bases: TGTGCCAGCAGTGACTCGGGGACTGGTGGAGATACGCAGTATTTT. Its protein is CASSDSGTGGDTQYF.

This chain connects TRBV27 to TRBJ1-1; D is perhaps TRBD1 (5 bases). V was cut by 3 bases and J by 0 bases, with 8 bases left in between. Germline CDR1 reads MNHEY; CDR2 reads SMNVEV (reference sequence). The CDR3 is made up of 14 amino acids. The CDR3 DNA is TGTGCCAGCAGTTTGGGGGGATTGAACACTGAAGCTTTCTTT. Protein: CASSLGGLNTEAFF.

This clone was counted a few times. This chain joins TRBV6-5 and TRBJ2-1; 10 bases are a match to TRBD2. Trimming removed 0 bases from V and 10 bases from J; junction bases left unmatched: 6. This CDR3 contains 15 residues. CDR1 and CDR2 (germline): MNHEY, SVGAGI. CDR3 region: CASSYSGSSGGEQFF. CDR3 coding DNA: TGTGCCAGCAGTTACTCGGGGTCTAGCGGGGGCGAGCAGTTCTTC.

CDR3 amino acids: CASSLSVGEARETQYF. The DNA for the CDR3 is TGTGCCAGCAGCTTATCGGTAGGGGAGGCCCGAGAGACCCAGTACTTC. The rearrangement uses TRBV7-2 and TRBJ2-5; D is perhaps TRBD2 (6 bases). Germline V gene sequence: CDR1 SGHTA, CDR2 FQGNSA. CDR3 length: 16 residues. Trimming cost V 2 bases and J 4 bases, with 17 bases left between them.

The V call is TRBV7-9, the J call TRBJ2-7; D perhaps matches TRBD2 (7 bases). The CDR3 has 16 amino acids. CDR1 and CDR2 from the germline V gene are SEHNR and FQNEAQ (reference sequence). The V end lost 0 bases, the J end lost 0 bases, and 12 bases lay between the germline ends. CDR3 in amino acids: CASSLAWGGLSYEQYF. The CDR3 region has the DNA TGTGCCAGCAGCTTAGCGTGGGGGGGCCTCTCCTACGAGCAGTACTTC.